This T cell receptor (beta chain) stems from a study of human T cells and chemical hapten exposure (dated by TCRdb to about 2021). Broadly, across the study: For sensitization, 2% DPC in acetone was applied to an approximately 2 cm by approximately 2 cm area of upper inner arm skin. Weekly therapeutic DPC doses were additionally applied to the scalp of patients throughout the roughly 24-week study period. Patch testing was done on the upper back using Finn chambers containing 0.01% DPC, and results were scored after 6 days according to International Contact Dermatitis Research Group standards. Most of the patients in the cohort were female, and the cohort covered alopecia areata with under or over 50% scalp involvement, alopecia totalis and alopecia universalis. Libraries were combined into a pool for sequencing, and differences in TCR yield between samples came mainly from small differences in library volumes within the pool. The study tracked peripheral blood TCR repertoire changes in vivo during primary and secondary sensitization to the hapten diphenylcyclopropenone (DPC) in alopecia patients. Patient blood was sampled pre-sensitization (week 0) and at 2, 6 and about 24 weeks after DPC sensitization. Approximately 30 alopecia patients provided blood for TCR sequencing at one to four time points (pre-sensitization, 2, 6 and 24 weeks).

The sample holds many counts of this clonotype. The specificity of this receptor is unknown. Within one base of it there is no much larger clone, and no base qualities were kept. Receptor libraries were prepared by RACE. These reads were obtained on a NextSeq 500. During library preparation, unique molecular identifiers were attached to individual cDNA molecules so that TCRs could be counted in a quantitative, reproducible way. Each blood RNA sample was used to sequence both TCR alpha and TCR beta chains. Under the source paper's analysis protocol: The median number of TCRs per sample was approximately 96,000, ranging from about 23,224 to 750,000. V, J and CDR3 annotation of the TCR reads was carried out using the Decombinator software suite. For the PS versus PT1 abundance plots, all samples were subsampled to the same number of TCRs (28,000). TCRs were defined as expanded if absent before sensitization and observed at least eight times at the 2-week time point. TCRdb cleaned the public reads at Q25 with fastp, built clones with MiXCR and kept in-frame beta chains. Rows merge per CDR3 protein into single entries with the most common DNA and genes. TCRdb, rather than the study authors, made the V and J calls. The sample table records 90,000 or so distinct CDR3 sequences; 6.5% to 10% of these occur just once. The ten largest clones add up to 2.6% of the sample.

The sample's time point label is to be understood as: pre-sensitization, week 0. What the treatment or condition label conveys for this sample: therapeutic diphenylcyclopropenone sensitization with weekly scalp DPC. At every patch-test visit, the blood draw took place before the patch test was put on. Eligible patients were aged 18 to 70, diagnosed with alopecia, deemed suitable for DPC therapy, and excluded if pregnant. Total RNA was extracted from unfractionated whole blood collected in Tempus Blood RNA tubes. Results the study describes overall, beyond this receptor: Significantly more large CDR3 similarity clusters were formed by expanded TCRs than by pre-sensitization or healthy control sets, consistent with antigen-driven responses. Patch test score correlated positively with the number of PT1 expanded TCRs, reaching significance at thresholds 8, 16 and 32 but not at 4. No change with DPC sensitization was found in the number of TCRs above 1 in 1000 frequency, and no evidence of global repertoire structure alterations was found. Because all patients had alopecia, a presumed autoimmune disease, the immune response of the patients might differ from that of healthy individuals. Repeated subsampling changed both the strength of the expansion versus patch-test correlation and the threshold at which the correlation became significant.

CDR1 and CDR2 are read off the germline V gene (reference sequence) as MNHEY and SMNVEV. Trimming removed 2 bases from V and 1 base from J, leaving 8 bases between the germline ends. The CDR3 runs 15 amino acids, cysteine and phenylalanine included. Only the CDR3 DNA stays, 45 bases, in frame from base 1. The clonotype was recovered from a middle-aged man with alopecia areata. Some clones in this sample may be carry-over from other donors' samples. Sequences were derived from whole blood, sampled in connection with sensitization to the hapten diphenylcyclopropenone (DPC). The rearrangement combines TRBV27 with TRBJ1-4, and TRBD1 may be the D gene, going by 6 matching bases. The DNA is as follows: TGTGCCAGCAGTTTACAGGGGCGAACTAATGAAAAACTGTTTTTT. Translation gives CASSLQGRTNEKLFF. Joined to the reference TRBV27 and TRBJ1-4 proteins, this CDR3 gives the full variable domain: EAQVTQNPRYLITVTGKKLTVTCSQNMNHEYMSWYRQDPGLGLRQIYYSMNVEVTDKGDVPEGYKVSRKEKRNFPLILESPSPNQTSLYFCASSLQGRTNEKLFFGSGTQLSVL.